This T cell receptor beta chain comes out of a study of OX40 agonist ivuxolimab in advanced cancers. Study details: Antecedent anti-PD-1, anti-PD-L1 or anti-CTLA-4 therapy was permissible, with about 39% having received some. Study-wide results and limits: It was not determined which antigens were specifically recognized by the peripheral T cells that had undergone clonal expansion. Doses of 0.1 to 3.0 mg/kg were accompanied by clonal expansion of CD4+ and CD8+ blood T cells by week 6.

J gave up 6 bases and V 1 base, and 10 bases lay outside the gene matches. The V gene's germline CDR1 is SGHRS and CDR2 YFSETQ. There are 16 residues in the CDR3. With autoimmune disease history or systemic immunosuppression, patients were excluded. TCRdb's table, derived via immunoSEQ multiplex PCR, lists solely in-frame clones and lacks some. The table has roughly 27,000 clones, 81% seen once. Remarks on this clone: Its antigen is not identified.

This sequence originates from an adult with an advanced solid tumor such as melanoma, head and neck, liver or kidney cancer. The source was CD4+ or CD8+ T cells sorted from blood, collected in a trial of the OX40 agonist ivuxolimab. The J gene is TRBJ1-5, the V gene TRBV5-1; TRBD1 matches 7 bases. For the CDR3, the DNA is TGCGCCAGCAGCTTGACAGGGGAAGGTTCCCCTCAGCCCCAGCATTTT. Its protein is CASSLTGEGSPQPQHF.